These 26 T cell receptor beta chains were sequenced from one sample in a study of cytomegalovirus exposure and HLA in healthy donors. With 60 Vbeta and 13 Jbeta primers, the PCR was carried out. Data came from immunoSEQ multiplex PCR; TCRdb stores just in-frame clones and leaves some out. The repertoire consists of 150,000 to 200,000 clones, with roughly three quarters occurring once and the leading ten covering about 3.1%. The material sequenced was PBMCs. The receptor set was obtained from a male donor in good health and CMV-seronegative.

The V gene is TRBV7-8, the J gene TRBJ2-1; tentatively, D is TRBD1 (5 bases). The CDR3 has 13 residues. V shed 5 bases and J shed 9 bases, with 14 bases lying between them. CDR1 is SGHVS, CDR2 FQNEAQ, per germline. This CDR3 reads CASSAQGLGEQFF. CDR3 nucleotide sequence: TGTGCCAGCAGCGCCCAGGGCCTCGGTGAGCAGTTCTTC.

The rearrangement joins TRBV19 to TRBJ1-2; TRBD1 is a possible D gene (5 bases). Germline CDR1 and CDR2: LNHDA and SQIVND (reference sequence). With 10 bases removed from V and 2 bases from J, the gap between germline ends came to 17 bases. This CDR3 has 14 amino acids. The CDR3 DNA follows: TGTGCCACCTCCTCAGGGCCCGGCAACTATGGCTACACCTTC. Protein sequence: CATSSGPGNYGYTF.

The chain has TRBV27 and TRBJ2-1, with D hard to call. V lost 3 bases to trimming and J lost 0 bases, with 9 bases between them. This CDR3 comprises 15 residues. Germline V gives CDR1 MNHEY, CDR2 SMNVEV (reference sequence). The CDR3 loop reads CASSLTPSSYNEQFF. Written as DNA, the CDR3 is TGTGCCAGCAGTTTGACTCCTAGCTCCTACAATGAGCAGTTCTTC.

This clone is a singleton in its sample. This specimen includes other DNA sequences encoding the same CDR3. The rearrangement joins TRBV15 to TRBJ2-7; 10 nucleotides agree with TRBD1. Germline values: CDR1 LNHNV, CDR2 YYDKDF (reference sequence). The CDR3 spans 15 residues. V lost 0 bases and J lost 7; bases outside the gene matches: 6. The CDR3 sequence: CATSREGTGVGEQYF. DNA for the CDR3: TGTGCCACCAGCAGAGAGGGGACAGGGGTGGGGGAGCAGTACTTC.

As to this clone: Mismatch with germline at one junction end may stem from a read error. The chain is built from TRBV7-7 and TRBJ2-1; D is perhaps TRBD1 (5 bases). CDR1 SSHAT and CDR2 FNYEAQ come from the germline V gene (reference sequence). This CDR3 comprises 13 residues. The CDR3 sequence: CASSLDAGSEQFF. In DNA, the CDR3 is TGTGCTAGCAGCTTGGATGCAGGGTCTGAGCAGTTCTTC.

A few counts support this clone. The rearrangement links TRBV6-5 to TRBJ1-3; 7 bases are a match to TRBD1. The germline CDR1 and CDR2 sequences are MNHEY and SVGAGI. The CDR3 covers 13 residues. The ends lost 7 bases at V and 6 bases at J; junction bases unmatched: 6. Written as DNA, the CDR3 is TGTGCCAGCACAGACAGGGTGCAAAACACCATATATTTT. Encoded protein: CASTDRVQNTIYF.

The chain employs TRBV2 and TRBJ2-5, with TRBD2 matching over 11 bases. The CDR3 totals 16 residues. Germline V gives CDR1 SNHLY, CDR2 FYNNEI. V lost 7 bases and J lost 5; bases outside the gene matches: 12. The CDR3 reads CASTVIAGGPGETQYF. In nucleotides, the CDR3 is TGTGCCAGCACGGTGATAGCGGGGGGGCCAGGGGAGACCCAGTACTTC. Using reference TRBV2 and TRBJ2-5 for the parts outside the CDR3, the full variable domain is EPEVTQTPSHQVTQMGQEVILRCVPISNHLYFYWYRQILGQKVEFLVSFYNNEISEKSEIFDDQFSVERPDGSNFTLKIRSTKLEDSAMYFCASTVIAGGPGETQYFGPGTRLLVL.

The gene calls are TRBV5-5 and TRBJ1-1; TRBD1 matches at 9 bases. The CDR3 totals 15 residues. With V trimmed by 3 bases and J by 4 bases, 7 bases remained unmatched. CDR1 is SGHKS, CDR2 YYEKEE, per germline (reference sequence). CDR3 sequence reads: CASSSSGTGTTEAFF. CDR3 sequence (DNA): TGTGCCAGCAGCTCGTCCGGGACAGGGACCACTGAAGCTTTCTTT. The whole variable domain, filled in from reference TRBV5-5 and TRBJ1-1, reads DAGVTQSPTHLIKTRGQQVTLRCSPISGHKSVSWYQQVLGQGPQFIFQYYEKEERGRGNFPDRFSARQFPNYSSELNVNALLLGDSALYLCASSSSGTGTTEAFFGQGTRLTVV.

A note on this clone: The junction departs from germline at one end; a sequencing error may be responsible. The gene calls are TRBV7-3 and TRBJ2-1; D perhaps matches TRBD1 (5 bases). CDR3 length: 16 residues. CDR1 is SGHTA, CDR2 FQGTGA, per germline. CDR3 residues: CSSSLVGWTSVDEQFF. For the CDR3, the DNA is TGTTCCAGCAGCCTAGTTGGTTGGACAAGTGTCGATGAGCAGTTCTTC.

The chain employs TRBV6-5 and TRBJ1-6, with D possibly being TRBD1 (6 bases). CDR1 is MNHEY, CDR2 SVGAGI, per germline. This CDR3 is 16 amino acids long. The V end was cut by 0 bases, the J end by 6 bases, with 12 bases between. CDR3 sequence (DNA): TGTGCCAGCAGTTACTCCGGGACATCTCGTAATTCACCCCTCCACTTT. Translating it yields CASSYSGTSRNSPLHF.

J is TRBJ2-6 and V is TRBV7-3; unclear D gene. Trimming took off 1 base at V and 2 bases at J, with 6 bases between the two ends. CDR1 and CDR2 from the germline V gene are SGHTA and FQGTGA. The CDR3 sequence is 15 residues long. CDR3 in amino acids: CASSLIQTGANVLTF. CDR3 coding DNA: TGTGCCAGCAGCTTAATACAGACTGGGGCCAACGTCCTGACTTTC. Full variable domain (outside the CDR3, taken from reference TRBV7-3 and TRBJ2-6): GAGVSQTPSNKVTEKGKYVELRCDPISGHTALYWYRQSLGQGPEFLIYFQGTGAADDSGLPNDRFFAVRPEGSVSTLKIQRTERGDSAVYLCASSLIQTGANVLTFGAGSRLTVL.

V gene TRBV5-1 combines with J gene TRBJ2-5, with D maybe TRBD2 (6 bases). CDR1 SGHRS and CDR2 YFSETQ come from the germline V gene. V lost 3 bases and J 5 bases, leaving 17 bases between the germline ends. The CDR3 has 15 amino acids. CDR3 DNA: TGCGCCAGCAGCTCCTCGCCGGGACTTGGGGAGACCCAGTACTTC. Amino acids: CASSSSPGLGETQYF.

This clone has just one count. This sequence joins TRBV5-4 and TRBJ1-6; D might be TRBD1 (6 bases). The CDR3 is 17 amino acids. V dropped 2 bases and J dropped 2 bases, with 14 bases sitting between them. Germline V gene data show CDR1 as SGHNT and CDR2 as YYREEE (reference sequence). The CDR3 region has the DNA TGTGCCAGCAGCTTCGGGACACCAGGCACCTATAATTCACCCCTCCACTTT. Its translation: CASSFGTPGTYNSPLHF.

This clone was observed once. The CDR3 nucleotides read TGCGCCAGCAGCCAAGAAGGCGGGACTAGCGGGACGCAGTATTTT. It yields the protein CASSQEGGTSGTQYF. The J gene is TRBJ2-3, the V gene TRBV4-3; 12 bases match TRBD2. This CDR3 has 15 amino acids. Germline CDR1 reads LGHNA; CDR2 reads YSLEER. The junction had 4 bases not matched to a gene; V was cut back by 0 bases and J by 9 bases.

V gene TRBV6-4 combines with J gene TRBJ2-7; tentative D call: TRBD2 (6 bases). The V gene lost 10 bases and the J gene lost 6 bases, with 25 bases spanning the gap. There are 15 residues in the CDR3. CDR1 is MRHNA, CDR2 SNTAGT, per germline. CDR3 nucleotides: TGTGCCACCGATCCCCGGGAGTCAGGGAGTAGCGAGCAGTACTTC. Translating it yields CATDPRESGSSEQYF.

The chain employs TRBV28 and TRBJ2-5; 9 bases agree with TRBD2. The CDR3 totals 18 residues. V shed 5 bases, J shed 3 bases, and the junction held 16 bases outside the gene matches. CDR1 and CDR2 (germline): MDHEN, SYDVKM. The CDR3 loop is CASSLYGALAGTKETQYF. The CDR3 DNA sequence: TGTGCCAGCAGTCTATACGGTGCGCTAGCGGGGACCAAAGAGACCCAGTACTTC.

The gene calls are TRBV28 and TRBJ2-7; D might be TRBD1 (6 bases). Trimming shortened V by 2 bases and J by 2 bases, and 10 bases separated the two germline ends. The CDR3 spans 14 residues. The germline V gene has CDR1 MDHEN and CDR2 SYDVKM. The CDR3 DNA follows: TGTGCCAGCAGTTTAAACCAGGGGCCCTACGAGCAGTACTTC. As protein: CASSLNQGPYEQYF.

The CDR3 here is CASSLVGYTIYF. DNA for the CDR3: TGTGCCAGCAGCTTAGTGGGCTACACCATATATTTT. The chain joins TRBV7-2 to TRBJ1-3; D gene uncertain. Trimming took 1 base from V and 8 from J, leaving 6 bases between them. The germline gives CDR1 SGHTA, CDR2 FQGNSA. The CDR3 sequence is 12 residues long.

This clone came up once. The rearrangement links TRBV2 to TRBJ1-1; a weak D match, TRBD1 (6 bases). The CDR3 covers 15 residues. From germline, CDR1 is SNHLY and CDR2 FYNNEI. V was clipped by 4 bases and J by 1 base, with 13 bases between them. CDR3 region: CASSARDIRNTEAFF. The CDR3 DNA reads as TGTGCCAGCAGTGCCCGGGACATACGGAACACTGAAGCTTTCTTT.

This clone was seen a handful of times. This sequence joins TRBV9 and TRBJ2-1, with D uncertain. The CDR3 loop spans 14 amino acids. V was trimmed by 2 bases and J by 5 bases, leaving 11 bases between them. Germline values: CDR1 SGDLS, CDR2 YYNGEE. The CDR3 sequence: CASSVRSFDNEQFF. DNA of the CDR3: TGTGCCAGCAGCGTTCGGAGTTTTGACAATGAGCAGTTCTTC.

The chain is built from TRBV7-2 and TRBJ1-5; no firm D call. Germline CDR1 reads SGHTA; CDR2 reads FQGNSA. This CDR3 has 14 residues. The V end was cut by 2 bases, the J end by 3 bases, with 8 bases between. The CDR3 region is CASSLTVNNQPQHF. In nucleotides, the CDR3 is TGTGCCAGCAGCTTAACGGTGAACAATCAGCCCCAGCATTTT.

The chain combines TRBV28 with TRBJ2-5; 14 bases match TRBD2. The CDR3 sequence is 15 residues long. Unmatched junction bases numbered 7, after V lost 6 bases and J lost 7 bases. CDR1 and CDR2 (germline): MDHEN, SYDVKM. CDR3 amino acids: CASSKTSGRVLTQYF. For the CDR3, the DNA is TGTGCCAGCAGCAAGACTAGCGGGAGGGTTCTGACCCAGTACTTC.

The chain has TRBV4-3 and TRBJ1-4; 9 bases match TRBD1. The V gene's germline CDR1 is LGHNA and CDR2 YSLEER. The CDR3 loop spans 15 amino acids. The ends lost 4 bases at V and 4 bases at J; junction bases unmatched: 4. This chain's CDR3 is CASSPRTGDNEKLFF. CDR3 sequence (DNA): TGCGCCAGCAGCCCTAGGACAGGGGATAATGAAAAACTGTTTTTT.

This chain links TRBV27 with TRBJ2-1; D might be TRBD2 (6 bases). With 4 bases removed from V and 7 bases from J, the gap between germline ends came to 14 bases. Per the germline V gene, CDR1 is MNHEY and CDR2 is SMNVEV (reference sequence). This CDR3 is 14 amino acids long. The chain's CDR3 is CASSWDGRKNEQFF. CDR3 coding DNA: TGTGCCAGCAGTTGGGACGGGAGAAAGAATGAGCAGTTCTTC.

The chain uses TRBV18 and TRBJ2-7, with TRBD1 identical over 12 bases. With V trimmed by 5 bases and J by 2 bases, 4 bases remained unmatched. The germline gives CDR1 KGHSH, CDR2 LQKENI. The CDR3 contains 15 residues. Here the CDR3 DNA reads TGTGCCAGCTCATTGGGACAGGGGGCCGCCTACGAGCAGTACTTC. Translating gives CASSLGQGAAYEQYF. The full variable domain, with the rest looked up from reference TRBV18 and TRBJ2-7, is NAGVMQNPRHLVRRRGQEARLRCSPMKGHSHVYWYRQLPEEGLKFMVYLQKENIIDESGMPKERFSAEFPKEGPSILRIQQVVRGDSAAYFCASSLGQGAAYEQYFGPGTRLTVT.

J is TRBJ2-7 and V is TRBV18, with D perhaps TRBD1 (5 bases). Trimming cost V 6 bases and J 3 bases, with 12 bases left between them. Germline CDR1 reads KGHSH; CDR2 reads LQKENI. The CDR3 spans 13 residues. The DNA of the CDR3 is TGTGCCAGCTCCCTTGGACAAAGCTACGAGCAGTACTTC. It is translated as CASSLGQSYEQYF.